This T cell receptor beta chain is from a study of blood T cell repertoires in COVID-19. Overall study: Sites in the United States, Italy and Spain provided acute and convalescent COVID-19 samples. Sources were T cells, B-cell-depleted T cells, or PBMCs; the material itself was cDNA or gDNA.

In the original workflow: Amplification of reference gene primers provided the estimated nucleated cell counts. TCRdb keeps only in-frame clones here, not all; method: immunoSEQ multiplex PCR. V and J calls and clone size are as listed in that table; D and trimming were resolved from the DNA. The sample lists 200,000 to 250,000 clones, approximately 84% occurring once. With V trimmed by 4 bases and J by 4 bases, 3 bases remained unmatched. This CDR3 has 14 amino acids. Germline assignment: CDR1 SGHRS and CDR2 YFSETQ. Sequencing used peripheral blood. The sequence was collected from a woman aged 25 to 39 who had recovered from COVID-19. The gene calls are TRBV5-1 and TRBJ2-1; 9 bases align to TRBD2. DNA of the CDR3: TGCGCCAGCAGCAGGACTAGCGATTACAATGAGCAGTTCTTC. It specifies CASSRTSDYNEQFF.